These 3 T cell receptor beta chains were sequenced from one sample in a study of PD-1 blockade in classical Hodgkin lymphoma. All patients relapsed after autologous stem cell transplantation, and brentuximab vedotin exposure varied. TCRdb keeps only in-frame clones here, not all; method: immunoSEQ multiplex PCR. Of around 23,000 clones listed, over 75% are singletons. The sample was peripheral blood mononuclear cells (PBMCs), taken before the second cycle of nivolumab. These receptors were collected from a human donor with classical Hodgkin lymphoma.

The V call is TRBV7-2, the J call TRBJ2-5; the D gene is possibly TRBD2 (5 bases). This CDR3 region has 14 residues. The germline V gene encodes CDR1 SGHTA and CDR2 FQGNSA. V was trimmed by 2 bases and J by 1 base, leaving 8 bases between them. The CDR3 sequence is CASSLNSGQETQYF. DNA of the CDR3: TGTGCCAGCAGCTTAAACAGCGGCCAAGAGACCCAGTACTTC. Full variable domain (remainder filled in from reference TRBV7-2 and TRBJ2-5): GAGVSQSPSNKVTEKGKDVELRCDPISGHTALYWYRQSLGQGLEFLIYFQGNSAPDKSGLPSDRFSAERTGGSVSTLTIQRTQQEDSAVYLCASSLNSGQETQYFGPGTRLLVL.

V and J are TRBV19 and TRBJ1-6; 9 nucleotides align to TRBD1. Per the germline V gene, CDR1 is LNHDA and CDR2 is SQIVND (reference sequence). Germline trimming cut 10 bases from V and 7 bases from J; bases unmatched to any gene: 8. The CDR3 totals 14 residues. The CDR3 DNA reads as TGTGCCACAAGACAGGGGGTTTTAAATTCACCCCTCCACTTT. This translates into CATRQGVLNSPLHF.

The sample holds a few counts of this clone. V gene TRBV9 combines with J gene TRBJ2-7, with TRBD2 matching over 7 bases. Germline-derived CDR1 and CDR2 are SGDLS and YYNGEE. The CDR3 runs to 15 residues. V lost 0 bases to trimming and J lost 3 bases; unmatched junction nucleotides: 6. CDR3 protein: CASSVGTTGGYEQYF. DNA for the CDR3: TGTGCCAGCAGCGTAGGGACAACGGGGGGCTACGAGCAGTACTTC.